This passage covers 9 T cell receptor beta chains from one sample sequenced in a study of control samples from healthy donors and cancer patients. Data came from immunoSEQ multiplex PCR; TCRdb stores just in-frame clones and leaves some out. The sample contains 150,000 to 200,000 clones, about 87% of which appear only once. Source material: blood. Source of these receptors: a man aged 30 to 39 in good health.

This chain joins TRBV28 and TRBJ1-1; D unclear. Trimming took 5 bases from V and 5 from J, leaving 15 bases between them. The germline V gene has CDR1 MDHEN and CDR2 SYDVKM. The CDR3 is 14 residues long. The CDR3 DNA follows: TGTGCCAGCAGTCCCTCGATGGGGAGGACTGAAGCTTTCTTT. It is translated as CASSPSMGRTEAFF.

The chain employs TRBV19 and TRBJ2-2; 8 bases fit TRBD2. V dropped 7 bases and J dropped 0; count of bases not matched to a gene: 7. The CDR3 spans 16 residues. CDR1 is LNHDA, CDR2 SQIVND, per germline (reference sequence). CDR3 coding DNA: TGTGCCAGTAACGCGGGAGGCTTCGCGAACACCGGGGAGCTGTTTTTT. Translation gives CASNAGGFANTGELFF.

CDR3 nucleotide sequence: TGTGCCAGCAGTTTATCCCATGGCTCTGGAAACACCATATATTTT. It specifies CASSLSHGSGNTIYF. V is TRBV27 and J is TRBJ1-3; D unclear. V lost 0 bases and J lost 0, with 6 bases in between. The germline V gene has CDR1 MNHEY and CDR2 SMNVEV (reference sequence). The CDR3 is 15 residues long.

J is TRBJ2-3 and V is TRBV7-6; TRBD2 aligns across 8 bases. V lost 5 bases, J lost 2 bases, and 21 bases stayed unmatched. Germline V gene sequence: CDR1 SGHVS, CDR2 FNYEAQ. CDR3 length: 20 amino acids. The CDR3 spells CASSQQRGKGASGLTDTQYF. The CDR3 DNA follows: TGTGCCAGCAGCCAACAGAGGGGCAAAGGGGCTAGCGGGCTCACAGATACGCAGTATTTT. Full variable domain (rest looked up from reference TRBV7-6 and TRBJ2-3): GAGVSQSPRYKVTKRGQDVALRCDPISGHVSLYWYRQALGQGPEFLTYFNYEAQQDKSGLPNDRFSAERPEGSISTLTIQRTEQRDSAMYRCASSQQRGKGASGLTDTQYFGPGTRLTVL.

This chain uses TRBV2 with TRBJ2-7; no reliable D call. Germline CDR1 is SNHLY and CDR2 is FYNNEI. The CDR3 spans 15 residues. With 2 bases removed from V and 5 bases from J, the gap between germline ends came to 16 bases. The CDR3 spells CASSESAFRTDEQYF. DNA of the CDR3: TGTGCCAGCAGTGAATCGGCCTTTAGGACGGACGAGCAGTACTTC.

This clone was seen a single time. The chain joins TRBV5-1 to TRBJ2-3; 9 bases line up with TRBD2. CDR3 size: 17 residues. V shed 0 bases, J shed 2 bases, and the junction held 7 bases outside the gene matches. Germline CDR1 reads SGHRS; CDR2 reads YFSETQ. CDR3 protein: CASSLGGLAAPTDTQYF. Written as DNA, the CDR3 is TGCGCCAGCAGCTTGGGGGGACTAGCAGCACCCACAGATACGCAGTATTTT. Full variable domain (outside the CDR3, taken from reference TRBV5-1 and TRBJ2-3): KAGVTQTPRYLIKTRGQQVTLSCSPISGHRSVSWYQQTPGQGLQFLFEYFSETQRNKGNFPGRFSGRQFSNSRSEMNVSTLELGDSALYLCASSLGGLAAPTDTQYFGPGTRLTVL.

This rearrangement joins TRBV6-5 to TRBJ2-5, with a weak D call TRBD1 (7 bases). V was clipped by 8 bases and J by 1 base, with 17 bases between them. The CDR3 spans 15 residues. Germline V gene sequence: CDR1 MNHEY, CDR2 SVGAGI. CDR3 in amino acids: CASSGGQTIQETQYF. CDR3 nucleotides: TGTGCCAGCTCCGGGGGACAGACGATCCAAGAGACCCAGTACTTC.

This clone has only one observation. This chain connects TRBV29-1 to TRBJ2-7; the D gene is possibly TRBD2 (5 bases). Trimming took 4 bases from V and 3 from J, leaving 25 bases between them. This CDR3 is built from 17 residues. The germline V gene encodes CDR1 SQVTM and CDR2 ANQGSEA. As DNA, the CDR3 is TGCAGCGTTGGTATAGGACTTCTCTCGCTAGCAGTCTACGAGCAGTACTTC. Residues: CSVGIGLLSLAVYEQYF.

This chain uses TRBV4-2 with TRBJ2-2; 14 nucleotides line up with TRBD2. CDR1 is LGHNA and CDR2 is YNFKEQ in the germline V gene. V was clipped by 3 bases and J by 4 bases; unmatched bases: 13. The CDR3 loop spans 20 amino acids. This CDR3 reads CASSQDHRLAGGLGTGELFF. Here the CDR3 DNA reads TGTGCCAGCAGCCAGGACCATCGACTAGCGGGAGGGCTAGGCACCGGGGAGCTGTTTTTT.